The clone carrying this T cell receptor beta chain was seen only a few times. Its antigen is not identified. The data are from a study of CD8 T cells in ankylosing spondylitis. Library preparation for TCR beta used quantitative 5'-RACE with molecular barcodes. TCRdb independently ran MiXCR on the 5' RACE reads; one entry per CDR3 protein. Of tens of thousands of distinct CDR3 sequences listed, roughly 10% are singletons. After removal of 0 bases from V and 3 bases from J, the junction contained 8 bases not matched to a gene. Germline V CDR1 and CDR2: DFQATT, SNEGSKA (reference sequence). The length of the CDR3 is 15 residues. Study observations and caveats: Among TCR beta sequences, a motif of roughly 8 highly homologous variants appeared characteristic of ankylosing spondylitis blood. Earlier authors reported some of these motif variants in reactive arthritis synovial fluid and blood. Researchers reportedly found disease-linked clones significantly enriched in matched ankylosing spondylitis synovial fluid.

The sequence derives from a male donor with ankylosing spondylitis. The chain combines TRBV20-1 with TRBJ2-7, with 7 bases aligning to TRBD1. The sample consisted of blood, either unsorted or a sorted T cell fraction (not recorded which). CDR3 sequence (DNA): TGCAGTGCTAGAGATCTTGGGGGACAGATCTACGAGCAGTACTTC. This codes for CSARDLGGQIYEQYF.